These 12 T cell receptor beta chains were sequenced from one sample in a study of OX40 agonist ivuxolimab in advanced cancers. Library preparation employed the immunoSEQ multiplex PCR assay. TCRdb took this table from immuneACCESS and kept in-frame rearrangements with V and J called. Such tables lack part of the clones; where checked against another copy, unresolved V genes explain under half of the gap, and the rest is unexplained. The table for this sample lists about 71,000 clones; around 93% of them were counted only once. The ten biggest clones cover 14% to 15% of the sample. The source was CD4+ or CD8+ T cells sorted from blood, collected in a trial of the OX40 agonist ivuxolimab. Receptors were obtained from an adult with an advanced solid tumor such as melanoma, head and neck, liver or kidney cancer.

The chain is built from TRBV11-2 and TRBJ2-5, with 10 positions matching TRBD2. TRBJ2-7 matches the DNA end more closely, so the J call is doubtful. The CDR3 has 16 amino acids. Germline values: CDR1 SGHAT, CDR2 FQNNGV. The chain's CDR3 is CASSPSGRANYYEQYF. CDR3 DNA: TGTGCCAGCAGCCCGAGCGGGAGGGCCAATTACTACGAGCAGTACTTC.

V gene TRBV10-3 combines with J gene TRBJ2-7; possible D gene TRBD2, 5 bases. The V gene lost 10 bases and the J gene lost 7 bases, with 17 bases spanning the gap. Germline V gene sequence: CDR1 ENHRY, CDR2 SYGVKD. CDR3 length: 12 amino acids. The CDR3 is CATGGALMEQYF. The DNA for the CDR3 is TGTGCCACCGGAGGCGCTCTAATGGAGCAGTACTTC.

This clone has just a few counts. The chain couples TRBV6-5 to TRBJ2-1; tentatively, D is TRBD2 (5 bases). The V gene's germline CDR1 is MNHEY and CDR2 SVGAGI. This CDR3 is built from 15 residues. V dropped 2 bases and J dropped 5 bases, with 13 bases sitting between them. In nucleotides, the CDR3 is TGTGCCAGCAGTTACAGCCGGGTAGCGAACAATGAGCAGTTCTTC. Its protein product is CASSYSRVANNEQFF.

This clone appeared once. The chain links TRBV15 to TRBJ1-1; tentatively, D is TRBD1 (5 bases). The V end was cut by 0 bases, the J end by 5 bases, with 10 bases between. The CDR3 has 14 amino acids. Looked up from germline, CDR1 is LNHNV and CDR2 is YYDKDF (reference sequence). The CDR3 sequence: CATSRDAGGTEAFF. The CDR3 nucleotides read TGTGCCACCAGCAGAGATGCGGGGGGTACTGAAGCTTTCTTT.

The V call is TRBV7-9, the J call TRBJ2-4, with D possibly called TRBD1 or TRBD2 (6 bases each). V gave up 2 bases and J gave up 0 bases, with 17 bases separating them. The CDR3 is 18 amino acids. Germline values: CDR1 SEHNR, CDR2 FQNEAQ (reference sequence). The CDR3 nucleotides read TGTGCCAGCAGCTTACCCCCGCGGGACACTCAAGCCAAAAACATTCAGTACTTC. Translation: CASSLPPRDTQAKNIQYF.

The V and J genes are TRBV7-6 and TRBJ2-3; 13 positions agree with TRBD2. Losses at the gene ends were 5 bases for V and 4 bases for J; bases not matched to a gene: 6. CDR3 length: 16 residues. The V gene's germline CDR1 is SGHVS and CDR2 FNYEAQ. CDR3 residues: CASSPPGTSGADTQYF. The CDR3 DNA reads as TGTGCCAGCAGCCCGCCCGGGACTAGCGGGGCAGATACGCAGTATTTT.

CDR3 sequence (DNA): TGTGCCAGCAGCGTATTGGAGATGCCAGATACGCAGTATTTT. As protein: CASSVLEMPDTQYF. The chain carries TRBV9 and TRBJ2-3; D is uncertain. V lost 1 base to trimming and J lost 4 bases, with 10 bases between them. There are 14 residues in the CDR3. CDR1 and CDR2 from the germline V gene are SGDLS and YYNGEE. Full variable domain (rest looked up from reference TRBV9 and TRBJ2-3): DSGVTQTPKHLITATGQRVTLRCSPRSGDLSVYWYQQSLDQGLQFLIQYYNGEERAKGNILERFSAQQFPDLHSELNLSSLELGDSALYFCASSVLEMPDTQYFGPGTRLTVL.

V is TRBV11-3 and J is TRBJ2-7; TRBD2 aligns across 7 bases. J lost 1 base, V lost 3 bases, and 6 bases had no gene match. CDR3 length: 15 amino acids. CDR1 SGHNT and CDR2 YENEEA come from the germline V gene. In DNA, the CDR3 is TGTGCCAGCAGCTTCTCGGGAGGTGAGTCCTACGAGCAGTACTTC. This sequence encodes CASSFSGGESYEQYF. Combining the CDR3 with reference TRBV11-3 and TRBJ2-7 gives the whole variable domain EAGVVQSPRYKIIEKKQPVAFWCNPISGHNTLYWYLQNLGQGPELLIRYENEEAVDDSQLPKDRFSAERLKGVDSTLKIQPAELGDSAVYLCASSFSGGESYEQYFGPGTRLTVT.

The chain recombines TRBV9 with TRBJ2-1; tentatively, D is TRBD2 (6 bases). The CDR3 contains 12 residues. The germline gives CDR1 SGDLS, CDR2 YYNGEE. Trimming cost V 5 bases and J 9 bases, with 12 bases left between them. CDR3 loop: CASSGDGGEQFF. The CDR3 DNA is TGTGCCAGCAGTGGTGACGGGGGTGAGCAGTTCTTC.

The CDR3 reads CASSTRRMGALVSGYTF. As DNA, the CDR3 is TGTGCCAGCAGTACGAGAAGAATGGGGGCGCTTGTCTCCGGCTACACCTTC. The V gene is TRBV28, the J gene TRBJ1-2, with TRBD1 as a possible D gene (6 bases). V gave up 5 bases and J gave up 8 bases, with 27 bases separating them. The CDR3 covers 17 residues. From germline, CDR1 is MDHEN and CDR2 SYDVKM.

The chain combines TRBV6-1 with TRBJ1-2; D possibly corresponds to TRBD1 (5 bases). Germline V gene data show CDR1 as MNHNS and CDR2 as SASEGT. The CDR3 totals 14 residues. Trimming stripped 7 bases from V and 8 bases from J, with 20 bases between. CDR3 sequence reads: CASTQVGTALGYTF. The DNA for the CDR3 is TGTGCCAGCACCCAAGTAGGGACGGCCTTGGGCTACACCTTC.

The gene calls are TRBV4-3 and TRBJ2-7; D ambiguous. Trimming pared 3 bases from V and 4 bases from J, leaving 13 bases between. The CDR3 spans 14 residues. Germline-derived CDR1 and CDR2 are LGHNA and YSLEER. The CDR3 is CASSQSQTAYEQYF. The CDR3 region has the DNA TGCGCCAGCAGCCAGAGCCAAACAGCGTACGAGCAGTACTTC.